This T cell receptor (beta chain) was obtained from a study of blood T cells in healthy people across ages. Notes on the study in general: Researchers said unsorted PBMCs prevented a conclusive naive versus antigen-experienced comparison. Aged donors had fewer naive CD4+ cells and lower diversity than long-lived donors.

Alongside a J-beta primer mix, a sample-barcoded 5' primer served in a second PCR lasting about 7 to 12 cycles. TCRdb re-derived calls from the 5' RACE reads in MiXCR, one entry per CDR3 protein. The table lists about 810,000 distinct CDR3 sequences, under 40% of them singletons. Concerning this clonotype: Its antigen is as yet unknown.

Per sample, no less than 5 micrograms of total RNA were extracted. The V gene's germline CDR1 is SNHLY and CDR2 FYNNEI. V trimming: 5 bases; J trimming: 2 bases; junction bases outside the gene matches: 7. The CDR3 contains 16 residues. The sequence was collected from a man between 18 and 35 years old in good health. The chain couples TRBV2 to TRBJ1-4, with 8 bases lining up with TRBD1. The material sequenced was blood. The DNA of the CDR3 is TGTGCCAGCAGTAAGAGACCAGGGGGCACTAATGAAAAACTGTTTTTT. Encoded protein: CASSKRPGGTNEKLFF.